The 16 T cell receptor beta chains presented below share a single source sample, sequenced in a study of CD8+ T cells in alopecia areata. Extraction and reverse transcription of RNA yielded cDNA as the sequencing template. Profiled with immunoSEQ multiplex PCR; TCRdb holds only in-frame clones, not every one. The sample has over 100,000 clones, about 49% seen once. The sequencing here drew on CD8+ T cells sorted from blood, taken at week 0. These receptors were taken from a human donor with alopecia areata.

CDR3 DNA: TGTGCCAGCAGTCCCGGGGGGGCGGAGACCCAGTACTTC. Its protein is CASSPGGAETQYF. The chain uses TRBV25-1 and TRBJ2-5; 8 positions match TRBD2. The CDR3 totals 13 residues. The germline CDR1 and CDR2 sequences are MGHDK and SYGVNS. J was trimmed by 5 bases and V by 5 bases; bases with no gene match: 4.

The rearrangement joins TRBV5-1 to TRBJ2-5; 11 nucleotides agree with TRBD2. Judging by the DNA end, TRBJ2-7 fits better; the J call may be wrong. Germline CDR1 reads SGHRS; CDR2 reads YFSETQ. The CDR3 covers 14 residues. CDR3 bases: TGCGCCAGTTCGACTAGCGGGACCTACTACGAGCAGTACTTC. Encoded protein: CASSTSGTYYEQYF.

The chain employs TRBV2 and TRBJ1-5; D is undetermined. There are 15 residues in the CDR3. CDR1 and CDR2 from the germline V gene are SNHLY and FYNNEI. V was cut by 1 base and J by 5 bases, with 12 bases left in between. CDR3 DNA: TGTGCCAGCAGTGAAGTTGCTATCCCGTATCAGCCCCAGCATTTT. Amino acid sequence: CASSEVAIPYQPQHF.

The table lists this clone with a few counts. The chain is built from TRBV6-4 and TRBJ2-7, with no clear D. V shed 4 bases and J shed 6 bases, with 13 bases lying between them. CDR1 MRHNA and CDR2 SNTAGT come from the germline V gene. The CDR3 sequence is 13 residues long. The CDR3 DNA follows: TGTGCCAGCAGTGTAGGGTGGGCTCCCGAGCAGTACTTC. Translated, it gives CASSVGWAPEQYF.

The table lists this clone with a few counts. The CDR3 reads CSVEELAGVMYEQFF. The CDR3 coding sequence is TGCAGCGTTGAAGAACTAGCGGGGGTCATGTATGAGCAGTTCTTC. V gene TRBV29-1 combines with J gene TRBJ2-1; 11 nucleotides agree with TRBD2. Germline trimming cut 0 bases from V and 8 bases from J; bases unmatched to any gene: 6. CDR3 size: 15 residues. Germline CDR1 reads SQVTM; CDR2 reads ANQGSEA.

The chain joins TRBV13 to TRBJ2-1; 7 nucleotides align to TRBD2. The CDR3 consists of 16 residues. Losses at the gene ends were 7 bases for V and 2 bases for J; bases not matched to a gene: 11. Germline V gene sequence: CDR1 PRHDT, CDR2 FYEKMQ (reference sequence). The CDR3 protein is CASTLGAGSAYNEQFF. CDR3 DNA sequence: TGTGCCAGCACTTTGGGAGCGGGGTCCGCCTACAATGAGCAGTTCTTC.

This clone has a handful of counts. The chain is built from TRBV2 and TRBJ2-7, with 9 bases fitting TRBD1. This CDR3 contains 14 residues. Per the germline V gene, CDR1 is SNHLY and CDR2 is FYNNEI. The ends lost 6 bases at V and 5 bases at J; junction bases unmatched: 8. CDR3 DNA sequence: TGTGCCAGCAGCGTGGGGACAGGGATGGACGAGCAGTACTTC. Amino acid sequence: CASSVGTGMDEQYF.

The chain has TRBV29-1 and TRBJ1-1, with a possible D match to TRBD1 (6 bases). V shed 5 bases and J shed 3 bases, with 16 bases lying between them. This CDR3 contains 14 residues. The germline V gene has CDR1 SQVTM and CDR2 ANQGSEA. CDR3 region: CSVSPGEGYTEAFF. The CDR3 nucleotides are TGCAGCGTTAGTCCAGGGGAGGGGTACACTGAAGCTTTCTTT.

On this clone itself: Other DNA sequences from this sample encode an identical CDR3 as well. The V call is TRBV27, the J call TRBJ1-1; TRBD1 might be the D (5 bases). Trimming took 2 bases from V and 1 from J, leaving 8 bases between them. This CDR3 has 14 residues. CDR1 MNHEY and CDR2 SMNVEV come from the germline V gene (reference sequence). The CDR3 is CASSLRQGNTEAFF. The CDR3 region has the DNA TGTGCCAGCAGTTTACGGCAGGGGAACACTGAAGCTTTCTTT.

The V gene is TRBV5-1, the J gene TRBJ1-1; tentatively, D is TRBD1 (6 bases). The CDR3 has 14 amino acids. The germline V gene encodes CDR1 SGHRS and CDR2 YFSETQ. Deletions cut 4 bases from V and 0 bases from J, with 10 bases between. CDR3 DNA sequence: TGCGCCAGCAGCATCGGACAGCTGAACACTGAAGCTTTCTTT. It is translated as CASSIGQLNTEAFF.

A single count supports this clone. V gene TRBV29-1 combines with J gene TRBJ2-1; TRBD2 aligns across 9 bases. V shed 4 bases and J 6 bases; nucleotides not matched to a gene: 19. There are 18 residues in the CDR3. CDR1 is SQVTM, CDR2 ANQGSEA, per germline. CDR3 sequence reads: CSVAEVASGAYIGNEQFF. The CDR3 DNA is TGCAGCGTTGCGGAGGTAGCTAGCGGGGCCTACATAGGCAATGAGCAGTTCTTC.

This chain connects TRBV4-3 to TRBJ2-1; 12 bases are a match to TRBD2. Germline V gene data show CDR1 as LGHNA and CDR2 as YSLEER. CDR3 length equals 17 residues. Trimming took 0 bases from V and 5 from J; bases not matched to a gene: 5. The CDR3 coding sequence is TGCGCCAGCAGCCAAGAAGCTAGCGGGGGGGGACACAATGAGCAGTTCTTC. Protein: CASSQEASGGGHNEQFF.

The chain carries TRBV7-8 and TRBJ2-5; no clear D gene. V gave up 3 bases and J gave up 4 bases, with 12 bases separating them. This CDR3 spans 14 amino acids. Per germline, CDR1 SGHVS and CDR2 FQNEAQ. Written as DNA, the CDR3 is TGTGCCAGCAGCTTTCAGGTGGATGGAGAGACCCAGTACTTC. This translates into CASSFQVDGETQYF.

The genes are TRBV27 and TRBJ1-2; D gene ambiguous. This CDR3 spans 13 amino acids. The V gene's germline CDR1 is MNHEY and CDR2 SMNVEV (reference sequence). Trimming left V 0 bases short and J 8 bases short, with 10 bases between. The CDR3 nucleotides are TGTGCCAGCAGTTTATCGAGCCGTAGCGGCTACACCTTC. This codes for CASSLSSRSGYTF.

The chain uses TRBV13 and TRBJ2-2, with no clear D. The V and J ends lost 5 bases and 7 bases respectively, with 14 bases between them. The CDR3 has 14 amino acids. Germline CDR1 and CDR2: PRHDT and FYEKMQ (reference sequence). Here the CDR3 DNA reads TGTGCCAGCAGCCCCGGCCTTTATCTCGGGGAGCTGTTTTTT. Amino acids: CASSPGLYLGELFF.

The rearrangement uses TRBV27 and TRBJ1-5; D might be TRBD1 (6 bases). V dropped 5 bases and J dropped 3 bases, with 11 bases sitting between them. Germline CDR1 is MNHEY and CDR2 is SMNVEV (reference sequence). CDR3 length: 14 amino acids. CDR3 residues: CASSPQGTNQPQHF. In DNA form, the CDR3 reads TGTGCCAGCAGTCCACAGGGAACCAATCAGCCCCAGCATTTT.